A selection of T cell receptor beta chains follows, all from one sample in a study of shared clonotypes between healthy human individuals. The assay was immunoSEQ multiplex PCR, and TCRdb's table has in-frame clones only and misses some. The repertoire has around 1.1 million clones, around 78% of them found once; the top ten carry around 0.61%. The sample consisted of memory CD4+ T cells from PBMCs. The receptors here all came from a man aged 18 to 35 in good health. Some clones in this sample may be carry-over from other donors' samples. Each CDR3 is given with its conserved first and last residue. D genes are given only for firm matches. Clone size is not always given. Where it is, it says once, few, many or a class for expanded clones.

d_call	clone_size	v_call	j_call	cdr3_aa	cdr3_nt
NA	NA	TRBV5-1	TRBJ1-5	CASSLEGPDNQPQHF	TGCGCCAGCAGCTTGGAGGGGCCAGACAATCAGCCCCAGCATTTT
NA	NA	TRBV2	TRBJ2-6	CASSGGGALTF	TGTGCCAGCAGTGGTGGGGGGGCCCTGACTTTC
NA	NA	TRBV28	TRBJ1-1	CASSLNPLRYDTEAFF	TGTGCCAGCAGTTTAAACCCCCTCCGATATGACACTGAAGCTTTCTTT
TRBD2	NA	TRBV30	TRBJ2-7	CAWSGVRGLAGGPNEQYF	TGTGCCTGGAGTGGGGTAAGAGGACTAGCGGGAGGGCCTAACGAGCAGTACTTC
NA	few	TRBV2	TRBJ1-3	CASTEGGNTIYF	TGTGCCAGCACTGAGGGCGGAAACACCATATATTTT
TRBD1	NA	TRBV14	TRBJ1-1	CASSPRGQVNTEAFF	TGTGCCAGCAGCCCCCGGGGACAGGTGAACACTGAAGCTTTCTTT
NA	NA	TRBV27	TRBJ2-5	CASSILRGLGLETQYF	TGTGCCAGCAGTATCCTCCGGGGGCTGGGTTTGGAGACCCAGTACTTC
TRBD1	NA	TRBV6-1	TRBJ2-7	CASDRAHEQYF	TGTGCCAGTGACAGGGCACACGAGCAGTACTTC
NA	NA	TRBV5-4	TRBJ1-5	CASSLDSNQPQHF	TGTGCCAGCAGCTTGGATAGCAATCAGCCCCAGCATTTT
NA	NA	TRBV5-1	TRBJ2-1	CASSLERAAGPNEQFF	TGCGCCAGCAGCTTGGAAAGGGCTGCTGGACCCAATGAGCAGTTCTTC
NA	many	TRBV5-1	TRBJ2-1	CASSRRESSYNEQFF	TGCGCCAGCAGCCGCCGGGAGAGCTCCTACAATGAGCAGTTCTTC
NA	NA	TRBV28	TRBJ1-1	CASSRTNTEAFF	TGTGCCAGCAGCCGTACGAACACTGAAGCTTTCTTT
NA	NA	TRBV6-5	TRBJ2-7	CASSYSVGSFEYF	TGTGCCAGCAGTTACTCTGTAGGGTCGTTTGAGTACTTC
TRBD1	once	TRBV11-1	TRBJ2-6	CASSWEMGQGSSGANVLTF	TGTGCCAGCAGCTGGGAGATGGGACAGGGGAGCTCTGGGGCCAACGTCCTGACTTTC
NA	NA	TRBV28	TRBJ2-1	CASSLFSEGEQFF	TGTGCCAGCAGTTTATTCTCAGAGGGCGAGCAGTTCTTC
NA	NA	TRBV2	TRBJ2-7	CASSEHGREIEYF	TGTGCCAGCAGTGAACACGGCAGGGAAATCGAGTACTTC
NA	NA	TRBV7-2	TRBJ2-3	CASRGGTGPDTQYF	TGTGCCAGCAGGGGAGGAACAGGGCCGGATACGCAGTATTTT
TRBD2	NA	TRBV5-4	TRBJ2-1	CASSTGLAVYNEQFF	TGTGCCAGCAGCACGGGACTAGCGGTCTACAATGAGCAGTTCTTC
NA	NA	TRBV5-1	TRBJ2-7	CASSLAGRTYEQYF	TGCGCCAGCAGCTTGGCCGGGCGAACCTACGAGCAGTACTTC
TRBD1	once	TRBV5-4	TRBJ2-2	CASSPGQSNTGELFF	TGTGCCAGCAGCCCGGGACAGTCGAACACCGGGGAGCTGTTTTTT
TRBD2	NA	TRBV28	TRBJ2-3	CASTRPGAGGLTDTQYF	TGTGCCAGCACCCGACCGGGAGCGGGAGGGCTGACAGATACGCAGTATTTT
NA	NA	TRBV7-9	TRBJ2-7	CASSLSGSEQYF	TGTGCCAGCAGCTTATCGGGGAGCGAGCAGTACTTC
NA	NA	TRBV6-1	TRBJ2-3	CASKLSSTGTDTQYF	TGTGCCAGCAAACTGAGCTCGACTGGCACAGATACGCAGTATTTT
NA	NA	TRBV5-4	TRBJ2-3	CATLTDPSTDTQYF	TGTGCCACTTTGACCGATCCTAGCACAGATACGCAGTATTTT
NA	NA	TRBV6-5	TRBJ1-1	CASRLGGARNTEAFF	TGTGCCAGCAGACTCGGCGGGGCCCGGAACACTGAAGCTTTCTTT
TRBD1	NA	TRBV5-1	TRBJ2-6	CASSWTGTGANVLTF	TGCGCCAGCAGCTGGACAGGGACCGGGGCCAACGTCCTGACTTTC
TRBD2	NA	TRBV2	TRBJ2-5	CASRQREGQETQYF	TGTGCCAGCAGGCAGCGGGAGGGCCAGGAGACCCAGTACTTC
NA	few	TRBV5-1	TRBJ2-7	CASSFSVWDPGEQYF	TGCGCCAGCAGCTTTTCAGTCTGGGACCCTGGCGAGCAGTACTTC
NA	many	TRBV19	TRBJ1-5	CASSRDRTRNSNQPQHF	TGTGCCAGTAGCCGGGACCGGACAAGAAATAGCAATCAGCCCCAGCATTTT
TRBD1	NA	TRBV4-3	TRBJ1-2	CASSVSGTGGFGYTF	TGCGCCAGCAGCGTCTCCGGGACAGGGGGCTTTGGCTACACCTTC
NA	few	TRBV4-2	TRBJ2-5	CASSQVTQETQYF	TGTGCCAGCAGCCAAGTGACCCAAGAGACCCAGTACTTC
NA	NA	TRBV5-8	TRBJ2-1	CASSYKIGRDEQFF	TGTGCCAGCAGCTACAAGATCGGGCGGGATGAGCAGTTCTTC
TRBD1	NA	TRBV6-1	TRBJ1-4	CASSGPRTGGNEKLFF	TGTGCCAGCAGTGGTCCGAGGACAGGTGGTAATGAAAAACTGTTTTTT
NA	NA	TRBV5-1	TRBJ2-7	CASSSMNEQYF	TGCGCCAGCAGCTCAATGAACGAGCAGTACTTC
NA	NA	TRBV28	TRBJ2-7	CASSHGGDEQYF	TGTGCCAGCAGTCATGGGGGAGACGAGCAGTACTTC
NA	NA	TRBV5-1	TRBJ1-2	CASSLESGYYGYTF	TGCGCCAGCAGCTTGGAATCGGGGTACTATGGCTACACCTTC
NA	NA	TRBV11-2	TRBJ2-5	CASSLMISMETQYF	TGTGCCAGCAGCTTAATGATCTCCATGGAGACCCAGTACTTC
NA	few	TRBV15	TRBJ1-5	CATSSLLGGLNQPQHF	TGTGCCACCAGCAGCCTTCTGGGGGGCCTCAATCAGCCCCAGCATTTT
NA	NA	TRBV19	TRBJ1-5	CASSTGVVVPGFWEPQHF	TGTGCCAGTAGTACCGGGGTTGTCGTACCGGGGTTCTGGGAGCCCCAGCATTTT
TRBD1	NA	TRBV28	TRBJ1-5	CASSLTGTEDF	TGTGCCAGCAGTTTAACCGGGACAGAAGATTTT
NA	NA	TRBV10-3	TRBJ2-7	CAISVWGRAADEQYF	TGTGCCATCAGTGTTTGGGGCAGGGCGGCCGACGAGCAGTACTTC
NA	NA	TRBV15	TRBJ2-7	CATSRDRGASYEQYF	TGTGCCACCAGCAGAGATCGGGGGGCCTCCTACGAGCAGTACTTC
NA	NA	TRBV5-1	TRBJ1-3	CASSDSFSGNTIYF	TGCGCCAGCAGCGACAGCTTCTCTGGAAACACCATATATTTT
TRBD1	NA	TRBV28	TRBJ1-1	CASSSEWQGARGDKNTEAFF	TGTGCCAGCAGTTCCGAGTGGCAGGGGGCGCGGGGTGACAAGAACACTGAAGCTTTCTTT
TRBD1	few	TRBV5-4	TRBJ1-1	CASSPPWTGLNTEAFF	TGTGCCAGCAGCCCCCCGTGGACAGGTCTGAACACTGAAGCTTTCTTT
NA	NA	TRBV6-1	TRBJ2-7	CASSNLPPFEQYF	TGTGCCAGCAGTAACCTCCCGCCATTTGAGCAGTACTTC
NA	NA	TRBV5-1	TRBJ2-7	CASSGDGRYEQYF	TGCGCCAGCAGCGGGGACGGACGCTACGAGCAGTACTTC
NA	NA	TRBV28	TRBJ1-2	CASLARENYGYTF	TGTGCCAGTTTAGCCAGAGAAAACTATGGCTACACCTTC
NA	NA	TRBV28	TRBJ1-5	CASSYGNQPQHF	TGTGCCAGCAGTTACGGCAATCAGCCCCAGCATTTT